This T cell receptor (beta chain) derives from a study of T cell repertoires in cytomegalovirus infection. Study overall: Use of recently identified HLA-C-restricted and well-studied HLA-B-restricted CMV epitopes was part of the study.

Germline V CDR1 and CDR2: SGHNT, YYREEE (reference sequence). The CDR3 extends over 15 amino acids. V dropped 0 bases and J dropped 2 bases, with 9 bases sitting between them. TCRdb ran MiXCR on the reads and lists one entry per CDR3 protein. The repertoire holds around 900,000 distinct CDR3 sequences, with under 40% as singletons. About this clonotype: Its target is unknown.

The gene calls are TRBV5-4 and TRBJ1-5; perhaps TRBD1 as D (5 bases). The sequence was collected from a human donor in good health (CMV status not recorded). Some clones in this sample may be carry-over from other donors' samples. This material consisted of cultured CD8+ T cells from PBMCs, taken from culture after CMV antigen stimulation. The CDR3, as DNA: TGTGCCAGCAGCTTGGGGGACGGACGCAATCAGCCCCAGCATTTT. Its translation is CASSLGDGRNQPQHF.